These 22 T cell receptor beta chains were all obtained from the same sample, sequenced in a study of blood T cell repertoires in COVID-19. Some clones are missing from TCRdb's copy, which holds only in-frame ones; the method was immunoSEQ multiplex PCR. The table shows under 250,000 clones, with 70% to 90% occurring only once. Sequences were obtained from PBMCs or T cells enriched from blood (not recorded which). The receptor source for this set is a man between 40 and 49 years old who had recovered from COVID-19.

This chain joins TRBV7-9 and TRBJ1-2; no clear D. The CDR3 has 14 residues. Looked up from germline, CDR1 is SEHNR and CDR2 is FQNEAQ (reference sequence). The germline V and J ends were trimmed by 1 base and 3 bases, with 9 bases remaining between them. CDR3 sequence reads: CASSLVSGHYGYTF. Written as DNA, the CDR3 is TGTGCCAGCAGCTTAGTTTCAGGCCACTATGGCTACACCTTC.

This chain links TRBV5-5 with TRBJ1-1; no firm D call. Trimming shortened V by 1 base and J by 3 bases, and 7 bases separated the two germline ends. The CDR3 extends over 13 amino acids. Germline CDR1 is SGHKS and CDR2 is YYEKEE (reference sequence). The CDR3 nucleotides are TGTGCCAGCAGCTTGAGACGGGACACTGAAGCTTTCTTT. Amino acid sequence: CASSLRRDTEAFF.

This chain connects TRBV12-2 to TRBJ2-5; TRBD2, the D gene given by the table, was not confirmed from the DNA. TRBV12-2 is assigned pseudogene status. This CDR3 is 17 amino acids long. The CDR3 region is CASRLALRLVREETQYF. The CDR3 DNA reads TGTGCAAGTCGCTTAGCGCTCCGACTAGTACGGGAAGAGACCCAGTACTTC.

The chain combines TRBV2 with TRBJ1-2; a weak D match, TRBD1 (6 bases). Between the trimmed V and J ends, which lost 2 bases and 5 bases, there was a span of 12 bases. CDR3 size: 14 residues. Looked up from germline, CDR1 is SNHLY and CDR2 is FYNNEI. This CDR3 reads CASSENREGYGYTF. The CDR3 bases are TGTGCCAGCAGTGAAAACAGGGAAGGGTATGGCTACACCTTC.

The rearrangement links TRBV3-1 (or the pseudogene TRBV3-2) to TRBJ1-1; 7 bases are shared with TRBD1. Germline V gene data show CDR1 as LGHDT and CDR2 as YNNKEL (reference sequence). This CDR3 has 15 amino acids. After removal of 4 bases from V and 4 bases from J, the junction contained 9 bases not matched to a gene. DNA of the CDR3: TGTGCCAGCAGCCCCCCTGACAGGGTGTTCACTGAAGCTTTCTTT. Its translation is CASSPPDRVFTEAFF.

This clone was counted a few times. V usage is TRBV4-2 and J usage is TRBJ1-2; the D gene is possibly TRBD1 (5 bases). The CDR3 is 14 residues long. CDR1 and CDR2 from the germline V gene are LGHNA and YNFKEQ. Trimming stripped 0 bases from V and 5 bases from J, with 10 bases between. The CDR3 reads CASSQDRGRYGYTF. In DNA form, the CDR3 reads TGTGCCAGCAGCCAAGATCGGGGGAGGTATGGCTACACCTTC.

This sequence joins TRBV6-6 and TRBJ2-1; 12 nucleotides match TRBD2. CDR1 and CDR2 from the germline V gene are MNHNY and SVGAGI (reference sequence). The CDR3 contains 16 residues. The V and J ends lost 6 bases and 7 bases, in that order; junction bases with no gene match: 10. The CDR3 DNA follows: TGTGCCAGCAGGCTAGCGGGGGGGCAAAGAGAAAATGAGCAGTTCTTC. Encoded protein: CASRLAGGQRENEQFF.

The table lists this clone with a count of one. One end of the junction does not line up with germline, which may come from a read error. The gene calls are TRBV5-1 and TRBJ2-7; D perhaps matches TRBD2 (7 bases). The germline V gene encodes CDR1 SGHRS and CDR2 YFSETQ. The CDR3 length is 12 residues. This chain's CDR3 is CASSLAGGQFDF. The CDR3 DNA reads TGCGCCAGCAGCTTGGCCGGGGGGCAATTTGACTTC.

This chain links TRBV28 with TRBJ2-7; D not resolved. From germline, CDR1 is MDHEN and CDR2 SYDVKM. Deletions cut 6 bases from V and 9 bases from J, with 15 bases between. The CDR3 spans 12 residues. The CDR3 region has the DNA TGTGCCAGCAGCCAGCTCGTGACTGGGCAGTACTTC. This encodes CASSQLVTGQYF. The whole variable domain, remainder taken from reference TRBV28 and TRBJ2-7, is DVKVTQSSRYLVKRTGEKVFLECVQDMDHENMFWYRQDPGLGLRLIYFSYDVKMKEKGDIPEGYSVSREKKERFSLILESASTNQTSMYLCASSQLVTGQYFGPGTRLTVT.

The V gene is TRBV5-6, the J gene TRBJ1-4; TRBD1 is a possible D gene (6 bases). This CDR3 spans 17 amino acids. Trimming left V 2 bases short and J 5 bases short, with 19 bases between. Germline V CDR1 and CDR2: SGHDT, YYEEEE. The CDR3 sequence: CASSFSPRGGRNEKLFF. In DNA form, the CDR3 reads TGTGCCAGCAGCTTCTCCCCGAGGGGGGGTCGAAATGAAAAACTGTTTTTT.

The CDR3 loop is CASRDRGSYNSPLHF. CDR3 bases: TGTGCCAGCAGGGACAGGGGTTCCTATAATTCACCCCTCCACTTT. The gene calls are TRBV5-4 and TRBJ1-6, with 9 bases matching TRBD1. Germline V CDR1 and CDR2: SGHNT, YYREEE (reference sequence). After removal of 5 bases from V and 1 base from J, the junction contained 1 base not matched to a gene. This CDR3 spans 15 amino acids.

The V and J genes are TRBV7-9 and TRBJ2-7, with 13 nucleotides matching TRBD2. The CDR3 consists of 16 residues. Germline V CDR1 and CDR2: SEHNR, FQNEAQ (reference sequence). The ends lost 4 bases at V and 5 bases at J; junction bases unmatched: 8. CDR3 residues: CASSSHRTSGGHEQYF. DNA of the CDR3: TGTGCCAGCAGCTCTCACAGGACTAGCGGGGGCCACGAGCAGTACTTC.

This clone was picked up one time. This chain links TRBV2 with TRBJ2-2; 8 nucleotides align to TRBD1. This CDR3 is built from 15 residues. CDR1 and CDR2 from the germline V gene are SNHLY and FYNNEI. After removal of 10 bases from V and 7 bases from J, the junction contained 14 bases not matched to a gene. Here the CDR3 reads CATSFQGARVGELFF. CDR3 sequence (DNA): TGTGCCACATCCTTTCAGGGGGCGCGGGTCGGGGAGCTGTTTTTT.

The chain couples TRBV2 to TRBJ2-1; TRBD2 matches 12 bases. V lost 7 bases to trimming and J lost 8 bases; unmatched junction nucleotides: 9. The CDR3 has 15 residues. Germline V gene sequence: CDR1 SNHLY, CDR2 FYNNEI. CDR3 region: CASIPTSGGWDEQFF. The DNA for the CDR3 is TGTGCCAGCATACCGACTAGCGGGGGATGGGATGAGCAGTTCTTC.

V is TRBV9 and J is TRBJ1-6, with D perhaps TRBD1 (6 bases). CDR1 and CDR2 from the germline V gene are SGDLS and YYNGEE. This CDR3 contains 15 residues. Trimming removed 0 bases from V and 7 bases from J, with 11 bases in between. The CDR3 DNA reads as TGTGCCAGCAGCGTAGTAGGGGGATGGAATTCACCCCTCCACTTT. Protein: CASSVVGGWNSPLHF. The whole variable domain, remainder taken from reference TRBV9 and TRBJ1-6, is DSGVTQTPKHLITATGQRVTLRCSPRSGDLSVYWYQQSLDQGLQFLIQYYNGEERAKGNILERFSAQQFPDLHSELNLSSLELGDSALYFCASSVVGGWNSPLHFGNGTRLTVT.

The V call is TRBV7-8, the J call TRBJ1-1; D might be TRBD1 (5 bases). This CDR3 is 16 amino acids long. V lost 4 bases and J lost 4, with 19 bases in between. Germline V lookup: CDR1 SGHVS, CDR2 FQNEAQ. The CDR3 sequence is CASSSPGRARGTEAFF. CDR3 in DNA: TGTGCCAGCAGCTCTCCAGGGAGGGCGAGGGGCACTGAAGCTTTCTTT. Using reference TRBV7-8 and TRBJ1-1 for the parts outside the CDR3, the full variable domain is GAGVSQSPRYKVAKRGQDVALRCDPISGHVSLFWYQQALGQGPEFLTYFQNEAQLDKSGLPSDRFFAERPEGSVSTLKIQRTQQEDSAVYLCASSSPGRARGTEAFFGQGTRLTVV.

This clone was seen just once. V gene TRBV5-5 combines with J gene TRBJ2-1; 9 positions agree with TRBD2. The CDR3 spans 17 residues. V lost 0 bases, J lost 6 bases, and 10 bases stayed unmatched. Germline V CDR1 and CDR2: SGHKS, YYEKEE (reference sequence). CDR3 nucleotide sequence: TGTGCCAGCAGCTTGGTTGTAGCGGGAGATATCGTCAATGAGCAGTTCTTC. Its protein product is CASSLVVAGDIVNEQFF.

The CDR3 reads CAWWGQGRLSSNYGYTF. CDR3 nucleotide sequence: TGTGCCTGGTGGGGTCAGGGCCGCCTCTCCTCAAACTATGGCTACACCTTC. This chain links TRBV30 with TRBJ1-2; tentative D call: TRBD1 (5 bases). V was pared by 5 bases and J by 2 bases, with 24 bases between. The CDR3 totals 17 residues. Germline CDR1 GTSNPN, CDR2 SVGIG (reference sequence).

This clone was seen only a few times. This CDR3 is CASSPQGANTEAFF. The CDR3 DNA is TGTGCCAGCAGCCCGCAGGGGGCTAACACTGAAGCTTTCTTT. The chain combines TRBV6-5 with TRBJ1-1; TRBD1 agrees at 8 bases. The CDR3 is 14 amino acids. Losses at the gene ends were 6 bases for V and 2 bases for J; bases not matched to a gene: 5. Germline CDR1 MNHEY, CDR2 SVGAGI.

This clone occurred many times. This chain uses TRBV11-2 with TRBJ1-3, with TRBD1 as a possible D gene (5 bases). CDR1 is SGHAT and CDR2 is FQNNGV in the germline V gene. The CDR3 totals 16 residues. V lost 5 bases to trimming and J lost 1 base, with 15 bases between them. The CDR3 region has the DNA TGTGCCAGCAGCACCGGAGGGGTAGGGTCTGGAAACACCATATATTTT. It yields the protein CASSTGGVGSGNTIYF.

CDR3 residues: CASSHPPGTGSYEQYF. The DNA for the CDR3 is TGTGCCAGCAGCCACCCTCCCGGGACAGGGTCCTACGAGCAGTACTTC. This chain connects TRBV7-2 to TRBJ2-7; TRBD1 matches at 9 bases. The germline V gene has CDR1 SGHTA and CDR2 FQGNSA. This CDR3 contains 16 residues. Unmatched junction bases numbered 9, after V lost 5 bases and J lost 1 base.

The rearrangement links TRBV7-2 to TRBJ1-2; TRBD1 aligns across 9 bases. CDR3 length: 15 amino acids. V trimming: 1 base; J trimming: 5 bases; junction bases outside the gene matches: 5. Germline-derived CDR1 and CDR2 are SGHTA and FQGNSA. The CDR3 is CASSLVSGTGYGYTF. Written as DNA, the CDR3 is TGTGCCAGCAGCTTAGTGTCCGGGACAGGGTATGGCTACACCTTC.